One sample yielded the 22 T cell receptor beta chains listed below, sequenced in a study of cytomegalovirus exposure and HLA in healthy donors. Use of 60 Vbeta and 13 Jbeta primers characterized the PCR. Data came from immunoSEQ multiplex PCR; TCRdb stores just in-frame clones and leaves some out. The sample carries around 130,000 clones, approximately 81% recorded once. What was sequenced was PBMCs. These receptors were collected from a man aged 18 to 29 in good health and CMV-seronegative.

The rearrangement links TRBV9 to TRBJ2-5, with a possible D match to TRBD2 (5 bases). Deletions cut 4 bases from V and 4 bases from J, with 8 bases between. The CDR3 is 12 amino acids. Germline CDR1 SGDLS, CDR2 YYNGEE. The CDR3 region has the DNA TGTGCCAGCAGCTTCGGACTAGAGACCCAGTACTTC. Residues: CASSFGLETQYF.

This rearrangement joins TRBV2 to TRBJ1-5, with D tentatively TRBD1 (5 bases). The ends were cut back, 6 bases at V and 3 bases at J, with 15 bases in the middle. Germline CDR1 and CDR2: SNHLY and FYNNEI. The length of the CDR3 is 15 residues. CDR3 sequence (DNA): TGTGCCAGCAGGCCCGGCGGGGGTGTCAATCAGCCCCAGCATTTT. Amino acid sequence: CASRPGGGVNQPQHF. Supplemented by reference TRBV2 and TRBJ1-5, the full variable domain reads EPEVTQTPSHQVTQMGQEVILRCVPISNHLYFYWYRQILGQKVEFLVSFYNNEISEKSEIFDDQFSVERPDGSNFTLKIRSTKLEDSAMYFCASRPGGGVNQPQHFGDGTRLSIL.

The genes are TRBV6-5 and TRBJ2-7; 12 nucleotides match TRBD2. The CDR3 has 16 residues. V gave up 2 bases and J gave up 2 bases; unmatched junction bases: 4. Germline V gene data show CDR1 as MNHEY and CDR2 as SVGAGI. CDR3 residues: CASSYPTSGGAYEQYF. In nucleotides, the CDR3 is TGTGCCAGCAGTTACCCGACTAGCGGGGGAGCCTACGAGCAGTACTTC.

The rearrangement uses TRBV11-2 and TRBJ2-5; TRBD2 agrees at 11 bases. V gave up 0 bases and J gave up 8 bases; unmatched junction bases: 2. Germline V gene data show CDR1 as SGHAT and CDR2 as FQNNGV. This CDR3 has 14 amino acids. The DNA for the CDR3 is TGTGCCAGCAGCTTAGAACTAGCGGGGGCAACCCAGTACTTC. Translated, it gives CASSLELAGATQYF.

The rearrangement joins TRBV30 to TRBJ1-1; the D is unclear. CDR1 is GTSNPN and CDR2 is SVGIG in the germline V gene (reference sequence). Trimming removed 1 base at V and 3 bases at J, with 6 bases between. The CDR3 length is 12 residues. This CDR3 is CAWSGGYTEAFF. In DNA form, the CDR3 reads TGTGCCTGGAGTGGAGGGTACACTGAAGCTTTCTTT.

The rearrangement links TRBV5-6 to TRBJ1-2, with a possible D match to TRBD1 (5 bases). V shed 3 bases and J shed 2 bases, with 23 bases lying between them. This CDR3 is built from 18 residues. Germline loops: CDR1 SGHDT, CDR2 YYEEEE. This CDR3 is CASSSTGTLLYFNYGYTF. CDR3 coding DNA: TGTGCCAGCAGCTCTACAGGAACTCTACTATATTTCAACTATGGCTACACCTTC.

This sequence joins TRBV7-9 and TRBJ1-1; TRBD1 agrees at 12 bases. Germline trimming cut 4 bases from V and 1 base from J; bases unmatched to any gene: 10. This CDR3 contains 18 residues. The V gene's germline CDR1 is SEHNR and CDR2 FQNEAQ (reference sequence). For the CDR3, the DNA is TGTGCCAGCAGCTCTCACCGGGACAGGGGGCTGAAGAACACTGAAGCTTTCTTT. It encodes CASSSHRDRGLKNTEAFF. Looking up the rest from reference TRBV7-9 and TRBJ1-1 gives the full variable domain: DTGVSQNPRHKITKRGQNVTFRCDPISEHNRLYWYRQTLGQGPEFLTYFQNEAQLEKSRLLSDRFSAERPKGSFSTLEIQRTEQGDSAMYLCASSSHRDRGLKNTEAFFGQGTRLTVV.

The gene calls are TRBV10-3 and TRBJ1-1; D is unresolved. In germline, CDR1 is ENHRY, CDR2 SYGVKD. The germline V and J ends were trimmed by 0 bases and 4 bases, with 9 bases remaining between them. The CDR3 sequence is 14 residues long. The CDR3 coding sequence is TGTGCCATCAGTGAGTCATGGAGAGCCACTGAAGCTTTCTTT. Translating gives CAISESWRATEAFF.

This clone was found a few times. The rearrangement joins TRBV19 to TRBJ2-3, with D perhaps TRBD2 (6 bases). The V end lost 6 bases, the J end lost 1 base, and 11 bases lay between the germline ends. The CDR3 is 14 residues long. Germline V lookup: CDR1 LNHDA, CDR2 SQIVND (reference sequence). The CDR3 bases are TGTGCCAGTAGCACGGGAGCCCGCACAGATACGCAGTATTTT. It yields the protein CASSTGARTDTQYF.

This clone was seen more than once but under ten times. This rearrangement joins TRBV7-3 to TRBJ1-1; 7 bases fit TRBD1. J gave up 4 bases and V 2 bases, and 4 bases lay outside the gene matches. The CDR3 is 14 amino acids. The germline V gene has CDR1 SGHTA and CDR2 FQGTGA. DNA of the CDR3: TGTGCCAGCAGCTTATCAGGGGGGCCCACTGAAGCTTTCTTT. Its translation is CASSLSGGPTEAFF.

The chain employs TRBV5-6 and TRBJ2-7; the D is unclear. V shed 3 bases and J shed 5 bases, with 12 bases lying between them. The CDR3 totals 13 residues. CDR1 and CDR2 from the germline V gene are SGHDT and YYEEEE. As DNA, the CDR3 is TGTGCCAGCAGCTCACCGACACAGCACGAGCAGTACTTC. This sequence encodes CASSSPTQHEQYF.

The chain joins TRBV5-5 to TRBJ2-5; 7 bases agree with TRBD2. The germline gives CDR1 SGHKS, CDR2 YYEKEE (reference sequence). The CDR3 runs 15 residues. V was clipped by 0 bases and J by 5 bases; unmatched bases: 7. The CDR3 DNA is TGTGCCAGCAGCTTGGTTGGGGGGGGATGGGAGACCCAGTACTTC. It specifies CASSLVGGGWETQYF.

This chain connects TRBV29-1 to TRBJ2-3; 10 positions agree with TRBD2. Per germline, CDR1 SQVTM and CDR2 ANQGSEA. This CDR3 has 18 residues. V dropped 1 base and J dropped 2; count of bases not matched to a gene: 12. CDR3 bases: TGCAGCGTTGAAGGACGCGGGCTAGCGGGGGCCAACACAGATACGCAGTATTTT. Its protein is CSVEGRGLAGANTDTQYF.

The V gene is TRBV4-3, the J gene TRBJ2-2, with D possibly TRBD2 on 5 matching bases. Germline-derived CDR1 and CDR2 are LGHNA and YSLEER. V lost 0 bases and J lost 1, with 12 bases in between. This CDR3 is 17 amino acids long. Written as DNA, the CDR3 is TGCGCCAGCAGCCAAGATGTGGGAGACCTGAACACCGGGGAGCTGTTTTTT. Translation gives CASSQDVGDLNTGELFF.

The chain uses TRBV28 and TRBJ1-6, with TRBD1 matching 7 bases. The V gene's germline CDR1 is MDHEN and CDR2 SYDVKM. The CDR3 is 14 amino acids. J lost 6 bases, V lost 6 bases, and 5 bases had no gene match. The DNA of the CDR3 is TGTGCCAGCAGAGCAGGGGGAATTAATTCACCCCTCCACTTT. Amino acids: CASRAGGINSPLHF. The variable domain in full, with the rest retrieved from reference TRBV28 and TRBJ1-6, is DVKVTQSSRYLVKRTGEKVFLECVQDMDHENMFWYRQDPGLGLRLIYFSYDVKMKEKGDIPEGYSVSREKKERFSLILESASTNQTSMYLCASRAGGINSPLHFGNGTRLTVT.

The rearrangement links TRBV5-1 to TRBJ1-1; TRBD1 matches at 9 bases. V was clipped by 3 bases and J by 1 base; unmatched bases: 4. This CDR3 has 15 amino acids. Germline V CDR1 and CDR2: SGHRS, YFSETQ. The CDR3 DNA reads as TGCGCCAGCAGCTGGGGGACAGGGTGGAACACTGAAGCTTTCTTT. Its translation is CASSWGTGWNTEAFF.

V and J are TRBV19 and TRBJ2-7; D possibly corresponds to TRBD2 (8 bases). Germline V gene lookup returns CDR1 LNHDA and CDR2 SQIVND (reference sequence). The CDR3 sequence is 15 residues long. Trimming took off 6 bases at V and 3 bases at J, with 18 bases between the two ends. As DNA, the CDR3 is TGTGCCAGTAGGGCTCGGGAGGGGGCAGTCTACGAGCAGTACTTC. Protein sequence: CASRAREGAVYEQYF.

This CDR3 is CASSVLSTGMGADTQYF. DNA of the CDR3: TGTGCCAGTAGTGTTCTCTCAACAGGGATGGGGGCAGATACGCAGTATTTT. The chain employs TRBV19 and TRBJ2-3; tentatively, D is TRBD1 (6 bases). CDR1 and CDR2 from the germline V gene are LNHDA and SQIVND (reference sequence). The V and J ends lost 5 bases and 4 bases respectively, with 22 bases between them. This CDR3 has 17 residues.

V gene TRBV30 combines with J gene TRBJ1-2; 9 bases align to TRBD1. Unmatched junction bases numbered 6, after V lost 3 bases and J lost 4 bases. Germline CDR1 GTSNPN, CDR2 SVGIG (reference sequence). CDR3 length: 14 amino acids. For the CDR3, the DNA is TGTGCCTGGAGGCAGACAGGGGGAGGCTATGGCTACACCTTC. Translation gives CAWRQTGGGYGYTF.

The CDR3 nucleotides read TGCAGCGTTGCCAGGGGCTCCTACGAGCAGTACTTC. Its protein product is CSVARGSYEQYF. The V gene is TRBV29-1, the J gene TRBJ2-5; tentative D call: TRBD1 (6 bases). The J call may be incorrect, as the DNA end agrees better with TRBJ2-7. In germline, CDR1 is SQVTM, CDR2 ANQGSEA. The CDR3 is made up of 12 amino acids.

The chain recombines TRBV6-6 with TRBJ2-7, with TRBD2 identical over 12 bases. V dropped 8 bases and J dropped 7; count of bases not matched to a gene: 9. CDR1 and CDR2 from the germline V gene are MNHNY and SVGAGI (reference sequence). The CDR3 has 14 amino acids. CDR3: CASAQTSGGTEQYF. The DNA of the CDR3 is TGTGCCAGCGCGCAGACTAGCGGGGGAACAGAGCAGTACTTC.

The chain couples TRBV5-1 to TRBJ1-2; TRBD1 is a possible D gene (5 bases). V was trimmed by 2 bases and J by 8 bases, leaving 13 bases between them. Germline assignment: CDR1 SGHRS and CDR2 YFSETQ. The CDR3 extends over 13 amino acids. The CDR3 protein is CASSFRVGGGYTF. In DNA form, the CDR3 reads TGCGCCAGCAGCTTCCGCGTGGGGGGAGGCTACACCTTC.